A selection of T cell receptor beta chains follows, all from one sample in a study of T-cell memory formation after mild COVID-19. Via MiXCR, TCRdb re-called the 5' RACE reads, giving one row per CDR3 protein. The data hold around 300,000 distinct CDR3 sequences, with roughly 13% observed a single time. Sequenced: PBMCs or a T cell subset sorted from them (not recorded which). These receptor sequences come from a man aged 18 to 30 who had mild COVID-19 (a few samples of this study predate the infection). Cell type and time point are not known. Each CDR3 is given with its conserved first and last residue.

v_call,cdr3_aa
TRBV6-1,CASSFKRGRGQPQHF
TRBV7-2,CASLPGRKWGDTQYF
TRBV29-1,CSVDTQYFGPGDTQYF
TRBV5-6,CASRSRDRIYSPLHF
TRBV5-5,CASSWGILAGSTTDTQYF
TRBV7-2,CASSPPRRQGGEKLFF
TRBV20-1,CSATETVNYGYTF
TRBV12-3/TRBV12-4,CASSLDGAETQYF
TRBV6-1,CASRPFSGSTDTQYF
TRBV6-5,CASSQGVKAFF
TRBV7-2,CASGVAGNTGELFF
TRBV30,CAWRGDSPYEQYF
TRBV6-5,CASSLPSLDTQYF
TRBV20-1,CSASLLGSGGVASYNEQFF
TRBV4-3,CASSQDEQRNYGYTF
TRBV6-2/TRBV6-3,CASSYSRAAFF
TRBV15,CATSRRETGGAGYF
TRBV20-1,CSAVRGAYGYTF
TRBV7-2,CASSGQGAEYTEAFF
TRBV12-3/TRBV12-4,CASSYRDRRDEQFF
TRBV7-9,CASSFTGGSEKLFF
TRBV7-2,CASSPSYNEQFF
TRBV4-1,CASSPRMGDEKLFF
TRBV7-2,CASKSGLAGQETQYF
TRBV6-2/TRBV6-3,CASIKQGSGANVLTF
TRBV6-1,CASTPSSGTANYGYTF
TRBV7-2,CASSPIGDLSNQPQHF
TRBV5-6,CASSANYNEKLFF
TRBV12-3/TRBV12-4,CASRLEETQYF
TRBV19,CATTGFGDEQFF
TRBV20-1,CSARAYNYGYTF
TRBV5-1,CASSLESGDYNEQFF
TRBV4-1,CASSLPGGTGHTGELFF
TRBV5-1,CASSWGTSGGQETQYF
TRBV27,CASTGANTQYF
TRBV5-1,CASSLEASSGNTIYF
TRBV6-2/TRBV6-3,CASTPLRDSVANVLTF
TRBV7-9,CASSLMQSGANVLTF
TRBV4-3,CASSRWTGNTEAFF
TRBV7-2,CASSELRETQYF
TRBV5-1,CASSLRTSDETQYF
TRBV5-1,CASSPWDRVDEQYF
TRBV5-1,CASSSTGVADTQYF
TRBV21-1,CASSEGGRACYGYTF
TRBV5-1,CASSLGGLAGYNEQFF
TRBV6-6,CASGGTANYGYTF
TRBV20-1,CSARVGGSETQYF
TRBV6-5,CASSNNAYEQYF
TRBV4-1,CASSQEGQRGGNTQYF
TRBV7-2,CASSSRPGNTIYF
TRBV7-9,CASSFAGDLCHF
TRBV12-3/TRBV12-4,CASSPLAVTEQYF
TRBV2,CASSERAEDQPQHF
TRBV29-1,CSVEVGPTNYGYTF
TRBV6-5,CASSYSTGIRSNYGYTF
TRBV5-1,CASSSQNNYGYTF
TRBV27,CASSPSLAGEYEQYF
TRBV5-4,CASQTGGSVNEQFF
TRBV6-5,CASSYVANTEAFF